Sequencing of this T cell receptor (beta chain) was carried out in a study of T cells in Graves' hyperthyroidism and ophthalmopathy. Amplification yielded TCR beta CDR3 regions, with RNA transcripts as the source. TCR CDR3 regions were first amplified by RT-PCR with HTBI primers. TCRdb called the multiplex PCR reads again in MiXCR, with one record for every CDR3 protein. Counted here are about 350,000 distinct CDR3 sequences, over 11% occurring once; the ten biggest clones make up about 26%. The CDR3 contains 11 residues. CDR1 and CDR2 (germline): KGHDR, SFDVKD. Those with hyperthyroidism were 18 to 65 years old, newly diagnosed, and ill for under 2 months. Fresh peripheral blood, 10 ml, was the source of the PBMCs. As to this clonotype: Since a much larger clone is just one base distant, this may be a read error.

The source material was blood. This clonotype was sampled from a woman aged 25-40 years with Graves' hyperthyroidism. V and J are TRBV24-1 and TRBJ2-7; a possible D gene is TRBD2 (6 bases). CDR3 in DNA: TGTGCCGCCGGGACTTCCTACGAGCAGTGCTTC. It specifies CAAGTSYEQCF.